Listed here are 21 T cell receptor beta chains from one sample, sequenced in a study of shared clonotypes between healthy human individuals. Sequencing used immunoSEQ multiplex PCR; TCRdb keeps in-frame clones, though not all of them. The sample contains millions of clones, over 85% of which appear only once. Sequencing was performed on naive CD4+ T cells from PBMCs. Stated subset: CD45RA+ positively selected. Receptor source: a young man in good health. Some clones in this sample may be carry-over from other donors' samples.

The rearrangement links TRBV5-1 to TRBJ2-1; no reliable D call. The CDR3 runs 14 residues. The ends were cut back, 5 bases at V and 8 bases at J, with 17 bases in the middle. Germline CDR1 SGHRS, CDR2 YFSETQ. CDR3: CASRIQNARDEQFF. In DNA, the CDR3 is TGCGCCAGCAGGATCCAAAACGCCCGGGATGAGCAGTTCTTC.

The rearrangement uses TRBV7-2 and TRBJ1-2; D possibly corresponds to TRBD1 (6 bases). V lost 0 bases and J lost 4, with 18 bases in between. Germline lookup yields CDR1 SGHTA and CDR2 FQGNSA. The CDR3 consists of 17 residues. This CDR3 reads CASSLALSGGQGYGYTF. CDR3 DNA sequence: TGTGCCAGCAGCTTAGCCCTCTCGGGGGGGCAGGGCTATGGCTACACCTTC. The full variable domain, rest sourced from reference TRBV7-2 and TRBJ1-2, is GAGVSQSPSNKVTEKGKDVELRCDPISGHTALYWYRQSLGQGLEFLIYFQGNSAPDKSGLPSDRFSAERTGGSVSTLTIQRTQQEDSAVYLCASSLALSGGQGYGYTFGSGTRLTVV.

The V gene is TRBV7-2, the J gene TRBJ2-7; 10 bases are a match to TRBD2. Germline CDR1 reads SGHTA; CDR2 reads FQGNSA. With V trimmed by 3 bases and J by 4 bases, 6 bases remained unmatched. CDR3 length: 15 amino acids. This CDR3 is CASSFSSGSLYEQYF. The CDR3 region has the DNA TGTGCCAGCAGCTTCTCTAGCGGGAGTCTTTACGAGCAGTACTTC. Full variable domain (outside the CDR3, taken from reference TRBV7-2 and TRBJ2-7): GAGVSQSPSNKVTEKGKDVELRCDPISGHTALYWYRQSLGQGLEFLIYFQGNSAPDKSGLPSDRFSAERTGGSVSTLTIQRTQQEDSAVYLCASSFSSGSLYEQYFGPGTRLTVT.

The chain uses TRBV5-1 and TRBJ1-2, with 9 bases matching TRBD1. The germline V gene encodes CDR1 SGHRS and CDR2 YFSETQ. The CDR3 length is 13 residues. Losses at the gene ends were 4 bases for V and 8 bases for J; bases not matched to a gene: 6. CDR3: CASSRDRVEGYTF. The CDR3 nucleotides are TGCGCCAGCAGCCGGGACAGGGTGGAAGGCTACACCTTC.

The rearrangement uses TRBV7-7 and TRBJ2-1, with 8 bases that match TRBD1. After removal of 5 bases from V and 4 bases from J, the junction contained 7 bases not matched to a gene. Germline-derived CDR1 and CDR2 are SSHAT and FNYEAQ (reference sequence). The CDR3 is 15 residues long. CDR3 sequence reads: CASSPGQEHYNEQFF. CDR3 sequence (DNA): TGTGCCAGCAGCCCGGGACAGGAGCATTACAATGAGCAGTTCTTC.

The chain carries TRBV27 and TRBJ1-2; the D gene is possibly TRBD1 (5 bases). Trimming shortened V by 5 bases and J by 5 bases, and 18 bases separated the two germline ends. Germline assignment: CDR1 MNHEY and CDR2 SMNVEV (reference sequence). This CDR3 contains 15 residues. DNA for the CDR3: TGTGCCAGCAGTCCTAACAGGTCTCCTATTTATGGCTACACCTTC. Translation gives CASSPNRSPIYGYTF.

This clone was picked up one time. The V call is TRBV19, the J call TRBJ1-5; D call uncertain. V lost 8 bases, J lost 1 base, and 12 bases lay in between. The length of the CDR3 is 14 residues. Germline V CDR1 and CDR2: LNHDA, SQIVND (reference sequence). The CDR3 loop is CASWSGRSNQPQHF. The CDR3 DNA reads TGTGCCAGTTGGTCGGGGAGGAGCAATCAGCCCCAGCATTTT.

This clone appeared a single time. The V call is TRBV21-1, the J call TRBJ1-5; the table calls TRBD1, which could not be checked here. TRBV21-1 is described as a pseudogene. This CDR3 region has 17 residues. The CDR3 DNA follows: TGTGCCAGCAGCAAAGGACAGACCCTTTATAGCAATCAGCCCCAGCATTTT. This sequence encodes CASSKGQTLYSNQPQHF.

The chain couples TRBV18 to TRBJ1-2; no firm D call. Trimming removed 8 bases at V and 1 base at J, with 11 bases between. The CDR3 runs to 13 residues. CDR1 and CDR2 (germline): KGHSH, LQKENI. The CDR3 DNA sequence: TGTGCCAGCCAAACGGACCTTAACTATGGCTACACCTTC. Its translation: CASQTDLNYGYTF.

The V gene is TRBV7-2, the J gene TRBJ1-4, with TRBD1 matching 10 bases. J was trimmed by 11 bases and V by 4 bases; bases with no gene match: 10. The CDR3 has 15 amino acids. Per germline, CDR1 SGHTA and CDR2 FQGNSA. As DNA, the CDR3 is TGTGCCAGCAGCTCCCCGGGACAGGGGATGGGGAAACTGTTTTTT. Its translation is CASSSPGQGMGKLFF.

V is TRBV5-1 and J is TRBJ1-5; 9 bases match TRBD1. Unmatched junction bases numbered 3, after V lost 1 base and J lost 4 bases. The CDR3 has 15 residues. Germline CDR1 SGHRS, CDR2 YFSETQ. The CDR3: CASSLLGQGNQPQHF. In DNA, the CDR3 is TGCGCCAGCAGCTTGTTAGGACAGGGGAATCAGCCCCAGCATTTT.

The chain combines TRBV30 with TRBJ2-1, with unresolved D. This CDR3 region has 14 residues. V shed 2 bases and J shed 5 bases, with 13 bases lying between them. Germline V gene lookup returns CDR1 GTSNPN and CDR2 SVGIG (reference sequence). The CDR3 DNA follows: TGTGCCTGGAGTCCCCCCGGGCACCACAATGAGCAGTTCTTC. Protein sequence: CAWSPPGHHNEQFF.

The chain is built from TRBV28 and TRBJ1-2; no definite D call. The CDR3 spans 17 residues. Germline V gives CDR1 MDHEN, CDR2 SYDVKM. V was cut by 3 bases and J by 3 bases, with 20 bases left in between. The CDR3 is CASSFLAVTKEDYGYTF. The CDR3 coding sequence is TGTGCCAGCAGTTTCTTGGCCGTGACCAAAGAAGACTATGGCTACACCTTC.

The chain uses TRBV30 and TRBJ1-4; 9 nucleotides align to TRBD1. There are 14 residues in the CDR3. The ends lost 3 bases at V and 8 bases at J; junction bases unmatched: 7. Germline V CDR1 and CDR2: GTSNPN, SVGIG (reference sequence). The CDR3 region is CAWRGTGRREKLFF. The DNA for the CDR3 is TGTGCCTGGAGAGGGACAGGGCGCCGGGAAAAACTGTTTTTT.

A single count supports this clone. This chain uses TRBV5-6 with TRBJ2-1, with D unclear. Germline V gene data show CDR1 as SGHDT and CDR2 as YYEEEE. This CDR3 is built from 14 residues. Between the trimmed V and J ends, which lost 9 bases and 0 bases, there was a span of 13 bases. CDR3 nucleotides: TGTGCCACCCCCCCGCGGAGCTCCTACAATGAGCAGTTCTTC. This encodes CATPPRSSYNEQFF.

The chain recombines TRBV4-1 with TRBJ2-5, with 11 bases matching TRBD2. Germline V CDR1 and CDR2: MGHRA, YSYEKL. CDR3 length equals 16 residues. V lost 0 bases and J lost 5; bases outside the gene matches: 5. In DNA, the CDR3 is TGCGCCAGCAGCCAAGATCAACTAGCGGGAGTGGAGACCCAGTACTTC. Translating it yields CASSQDQLAGVETQYF.

The gene calls are TRBV7-9 and TRBJ2-7; 7 bases agree with TRBD2. The CDR3 has 14 residues. From germline, CDR1 is SEHNR and CDR2 FQNEAQ (reference sequence). With 1 base clipped from V and 7 bases from J, the junction kept 7 bases outside the gene matches. Here the CDR3 DNA reads TGTGCCAGCAGCTTAGGGACTAGAGGCGGAGAGCAGTACTTC. Translation gives CASSLGTRGGEQYF. Using reference TRBV7-9 and TRBJ2-7 for the parts outside the CDR3, the full variable domain is DTGVSQNPRHKITKRGQNVTFRCDPISEHNRLYWYRQTLGQGPEFLTYFQNEAQLEKSRLLSDRFSAERPKGSFSTLEIQRTEQGDSAMYLCASSLGTRGGEQYFGPGTRLTVT.

The J gene is TRBJ1-4, the V gene TRBV13, with 8 bases that match TRBD1. The CDR3 contains 17 residues. V dropped 4 bases and J dropped 1; count of bases not matched to a gene: 8. Germline V gene sequence: CDR1 PRHDT, CDR2 FYEKMQ (reference sequence). This CDR3 reads CASSSRTGLGTNEKLFF. The CDR3 DNA sequence: TGTGCCAGCAGCTCCCGGACAGGGTTAGGAACTAATGAAAAACTGTTTTTT.

The V and J genes are TRBV7-9 and TRBJ2-3, with 8 positions matching TRBD1. After removal of 4 bases from V and 3 bases from J, the junction contained 3 bases not matched to a gene. Germline V gene data show CDR1 as SEHNR and CDR2 as FQNEAQ (reference sequence). The CDR3 has 14 residues. The CDR3 protein is CASSSDRVTDTQYF. In nucleotides, the CDR3 is TGTGCCAGCAGCTCGGACAGGGTGACAGATACGCAGTATTTT.

This sequence joins TRBV27 and TRBJ2-1; the match to TRBD1 covers 9 bases. V was pared by 2 bases and J by 15 bases, with 5 bases of the junction left unmatched. CDR1 and CDR2 from the germline V gene are MNHEY and SMNVEV (reference sequence). The CDR3 extends over 12 amino acids. The CDR3 sequence: CASSLRGTGWFF. In nucleotides, the CDR3 is TGTGCCAGCAGTTTAAGGGGGACAGGGTGGTTCTTC.

The CDR3 nucleotides are TGTGCCAGCTCACCCTCGGGCCCGTCTGATGAAAAACTGTTTTTT. It translates to CASSPSGPSDEKLFF. This chain links TRBV18 with TRBJ1-4, with D unresolved. The ends were cut back, 3 bases at V and 6 bases at J, with 14 bases in the middle. Germline V gene data show CDR1 as KGHSH and CDR2 as LQKENI. This CDR3 is built from 15 residues.